A selection of T cell receptor beta chains follows, all from one sample in a study of blood T cell repertoires in COVID-19. Measured with immunoSEQ multiplex PCR; TCRdb has only the in-frame clones, and not every one. The sample lists 130,000 to 150,000 clones, around nine tenths seen once, with approximately 2.5% in the top ten. Sequenced input: peripheral blood. The receptors originated from a human donor in a cohort sampled during active COVID-19. Each CDR3 is given without its conserved first and last residue. Fields, in order: V gene, J gene, CDR3 protein.

v_call: TRBV4-2
j_call: TRBJ2-1
cdr3_aa: ASSLGVGGGNEQF

v_call: TRBV11-2
j_call: TRBJ2-3
cdr3_aa: ASSRGTSGVGTDTQY

v_call: TRBV7-3
j_call: TRBJ2-1
cdr3_aa: ASSLTETRWSYNEQF

v_call: TRBV28
j_call: TRBJ2-5
cdr3_aa: ASSSNPGLAGMLKEIQY

v_call: TRBV5-1
j_call: TRBJ1-1
cdr3_aa: ASRLAGQNTEAF

v_call: TRBV7-2
j_call: TRBJ2-7
cdr3_aa: ASSLSPGLSYEQY

v_call: TRBV7-2
j_call: TRBJ2-3
cdr3_aa: ASSSSTDTQY

v_call: TRBV7-9
j_call: TRBJ2-7
cdr3_aa: ASSLVVLAGHYEQY

v_call: TRBV20-1
j_call: TRBJ2-1
cdr3_aa: SAELQNEQF

v_call: TRBV7-2
j_call: TRBJ1-1
cdr3_aa: ASTPDRANTEAF

v_call: TRBV6-1
j_call: TRBJ1-6
cdr3_aa: ASSEEDRGQSYNSPLH

v_call: TRBV19
j_call: TRBJ2-7
cdr3_aa: ASSAQQGFPHYEQY

v_call: TRBV6-5
j_call: TRBJ2-6
cdr3_aa: ASSPISGANVLT

v_call: TRBV5-1
j_call: TRBJ2-1
cdr3_aa: ASSLDTRSRTSGDNEQF

v_call: TRBV27
j_call: TRBJ2-5
cdr3_aa: ASSFRTGLRQETQY

v_call: TRBV7-8
j_call: TRBJ2-3
cdr3_aa: ASSSPPAGNIRTDTQY

v_call: TRBV19
j_call: TRBJ1-5
cdr3_aa: ASSIAPSAPQH

v_call: TRBV10-2
j_call: TRBJ1-1
cdr3_aa: ASRDRLMTEAF

v_call: TRBV6-5
j_call: TRBJ1-6
cdr3_aa: ASSLRIADSPLH

v_call: TRBV5-1
j_call: TRBJ2-5
cdr3_aa: ASSLQTGQETQY

v_call: TRBV30
j_call: TRBJ2-5
cdr3_aa: AWAAGSNLGETQY

v_call: TRBV6-6
j_call: TRBJ2-3
cdr3_aa: ASRSGADTQY

v_call: TRBV7-2
j_call: TRBJ2-3
cdr3_aa: ASSLEGTSVGHTQY

v_call: TRBV7-2
j_call: TRBJ1-4
cdr3_aa: ASSLVRGLSEKLF

v_call: TRBV15
j_call: TRBJ1-5
cdr3_aa: ATSREGRSNQPQH

v_call: TRBV4-1
j_call: TRBJ1-2
cdr3_aa: ASSPLTARGGYT

v_call: TRBV6-5
j_call: TRBJ2-7
cdr3_aa: ASSFRPGTGTYEQY

v_call: TRBV20-1
j_call: TRBJ2-7
cdr3_aa: SAIQIVQY

v_call: TRBV6-4
j_call: TRBJ2-1
cdr3_aa: ASKKDSSYNEQF

v_call: TRBV4-1
j_call: TRBJ1-4
cdr3_aa: ASSQAGTGGEKLF

v_call: TRBV30
j_call: TRBJ1-4
cdr3_aa: AWNLRQVVNEKLF

v_call: TRBV6-5
j_call: TRBJ2-7
cdr3_aa: ASRTLAGAPYEQY

v_call: TRBV10-3
j_call: TRBJ1-1
cdr3_aa: AIRRTENTEAF

v_call: TRBV4-2
j_call: TRBJ2-1
cdr3_aa: ASSGRDNEQF

v_call: TRBV7-6
j_call: TRBJ2-3
cdr3_aa: ASSLDRSTDTQY

v_call: TRBV5-1
j_call: TRBJ1-5
cdr3_aa: ASSLVGGDHQPQH

v_call: TRBV14
j_call: TRBJ2-5
cdr3_aa: ASSFPPGGRGLETQY

v_call: TRBV7-9
j_call: TRBJ1-2
cdr3_aa: GVASSSTGQINYGYT

v_call: TRBV5-1
j_call: TRBJ2-7
cdr3_aa: ASSLTAASYEQY

v_call: TRBV12-3/TRBV12-4
j_call: TRBJ2-7
cdr3_aa: ASSLGGGEQY

v_call: TRBV6-2/TRBV6-3
j_call: TRBJ2-2
cdr3_aa: ASSPRPGQGPNTGELF

v_call: TRBV5-1
j_call: TRBJ1-5
cdr3_aa: ASSLDGTHSNQPQH

v_call: TRBV12-3/TRBV12-4
j_call: TRBJ1-5
cdr3_aa: ASSRTGVQPQH

v_call: TRBV24-1
j_call: TRBJ1-2
cdr3_aa: ATRDNRGAYGYT

v_call: TRBV19
j_call: TRBJ1-5
cdr3_aa: ASRQGRDRPYQPQH

v_call: TRBV9
j_call: TRBJ2-1
cdr3_aa: ASSVGSSVNNEQF

v_call: TRBV3-1/TRBV3-2
j_call: TRBJ1-6
cdr3_aa: ASSLGQDTSPLH

v_call: TRBV6-5
j_call: TRBJ1-1
cdr3_aa: ASRKEGLTEAF

v_call: TRBV6-2/TRBV6-3
j_call: TRBJ1-5
cdr3_aa: ASSQSEFSNQPQH

v_call: TRBV29-1
j_call: TRBJ1-1
cdr3_aa: SVGQSMNTEAF

v_call: TRBV20-1
j_call: TRBJ2-7
cdr3_aa: SASDEQY

v_call: TRBV7-8
j_call: TRBJ2-3
cdr3_aa: ASSFSRGSADTQY

v_call: TRBV19
j_call: TRBJ1-3
cdr3_aa: ASSSARGSSGNTIY

v_call: TRBV7-2
j_call: TRBJ1-5
cdr3_aa: ASSSHGSGVFQPQH

v_call: TRBV5-4
j_call: TRBJ2-1
cdr3_aa: ALTSGSYNEQF

v_call: TRBV7-9
j_call: TRBJ1-1
cdr3_aa: ASSSTGGRTEAF

v_call: TRBV30
j_call: TRBJ1-3
cdr3_aa: AWKVRGGNTIY